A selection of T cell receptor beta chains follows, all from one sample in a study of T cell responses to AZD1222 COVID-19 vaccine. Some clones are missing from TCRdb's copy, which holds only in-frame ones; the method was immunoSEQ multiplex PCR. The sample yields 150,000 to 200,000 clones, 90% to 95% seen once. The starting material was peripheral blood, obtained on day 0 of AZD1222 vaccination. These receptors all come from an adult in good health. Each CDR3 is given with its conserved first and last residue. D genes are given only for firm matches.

cdr3_aa: CASSPPTSEYEQYF; d_call: TRBD2; v_call: TRBV4-2; j_call: TRBJ2-7
cdr3_aa: CASSRGDRTYNEQFF; d_call: .; v_call: TRBV5-1; j_call: TRBJ2-1
cdr3_aa: CASRSHGTTYEQYF; d_call: .; v_call: TRBV28; j_call: TRBJ2-7
cdr3_aa: CASTQWLDPPYGYTF; d_call: .; v_call: TRBV19; j_call: TRBJ1-2
cdr3_aa: CSVGTSYEQYF; d_call: .; v_call: TRBV29-1; j_call: TRBJ2-7
cdr3_aa: CASSLAWRQATGELFF; d_call: .; v_call: TRBV5-1; j_call: TRBJ2-2
cdr3_aa: CASSPGTDTQYF; d_call: .; v_call: TRBV11-2; j_call: TRBJ2-3
cdr3_aa: CASSLWTGDYEQYF; d_call: TRBD1; v_call: TRBV5-6; j_call: TRBJ2-7
cdr3_aa: CASSLARGAYSGNTIYF; d_call: .; v_call: TRBV5-6; j_call: TRBJ1-3
cdr3_aa: CATSRDLAKAGGEQYF; d_call: TRBD2; v_call: TRBV15; j_call: TRBJ2-7
cdr3_aa: CASSLGLAGTNEQFF; d_call: TRBD2; v_call: TRBV27; j_call: TRBJ2-1
cdr3_aa: CASSVGTSGTTIKFF; d_call: TRBD2; v_call: TRBV9; j_call: TRBJ2-1
cdr3_aa: CASSPMARGLARGSYNEQFF; d_call: TRBD2; v_call: TRBV7-3; j_call: TRBJ2-1
cdr3_aa: CASSSRGRGTEAFF; d_call: .; v_call: TRBV28; j_call: TRBJ1-1
cdr3_aa: CASSVVGGEETQYF; d_call: .; v_call: TRBV9; j_call: TRBJ2-5
cdr3_aa: CASSFLQNNSPLHF; d_call: .; v_call: TRBV5-8; j_call: TRBJ1-6